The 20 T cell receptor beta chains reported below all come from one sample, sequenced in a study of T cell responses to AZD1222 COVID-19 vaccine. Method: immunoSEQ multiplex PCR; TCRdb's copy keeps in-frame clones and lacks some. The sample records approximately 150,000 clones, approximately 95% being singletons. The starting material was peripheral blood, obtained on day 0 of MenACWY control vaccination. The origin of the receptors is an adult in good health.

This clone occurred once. The DNA for the CDR3 is TGTGCCAGCAGCCCTATACAGTTCCCCGGGGTTACGCAGTATTTT. Its protein product is CASSPIQFPGVTQYF. The chain links TRBV27 to TRBJ2-3; D perhaps matches TRBD2 (5 bases). The germline V gene has CDR1 MNHEY and CDR2 SMNVEV (reference sequence). The CDR3 loop spans 15 amino acids. Between the trimmed V and J ends, which lost 6 bases and 8 bases, there was a span of 21 bases.

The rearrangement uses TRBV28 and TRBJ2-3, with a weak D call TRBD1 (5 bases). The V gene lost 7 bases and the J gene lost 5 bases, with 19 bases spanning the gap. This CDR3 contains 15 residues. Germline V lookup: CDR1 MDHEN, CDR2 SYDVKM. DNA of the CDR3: TGTGCCAGCACCTCAGGGTGGGGCGGTGGAGATACGCAGTATTTT. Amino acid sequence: CASTSGWGGGDTQYF.

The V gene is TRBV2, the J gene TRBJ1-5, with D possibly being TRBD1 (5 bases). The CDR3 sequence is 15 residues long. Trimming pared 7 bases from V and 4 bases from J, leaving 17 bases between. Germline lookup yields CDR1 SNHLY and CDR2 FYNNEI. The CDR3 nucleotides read TGTGCCAGCACCGGGGACCAACCCGGTAATCAGCCCCAGCATTTT. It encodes CASTGDQPGNQPQHF.

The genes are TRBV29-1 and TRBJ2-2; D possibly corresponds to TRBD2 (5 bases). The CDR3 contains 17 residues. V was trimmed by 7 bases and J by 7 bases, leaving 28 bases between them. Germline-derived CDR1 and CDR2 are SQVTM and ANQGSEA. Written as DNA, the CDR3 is TGCAGCGGGAGAACCCCCAAGCGGAGCGCGACGGGCGGGGAGCTGTTTTTT. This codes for CSGRTPKRSATGGELFF.

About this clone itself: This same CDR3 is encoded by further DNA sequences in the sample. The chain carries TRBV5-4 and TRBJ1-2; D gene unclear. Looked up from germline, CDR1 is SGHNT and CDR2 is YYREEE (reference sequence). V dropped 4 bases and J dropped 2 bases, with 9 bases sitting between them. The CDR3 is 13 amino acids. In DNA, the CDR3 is TGTGCCAGCAGCCCTGACCGCAACTATGGCTACACCTTC. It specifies CASSPDRNYGYTF.

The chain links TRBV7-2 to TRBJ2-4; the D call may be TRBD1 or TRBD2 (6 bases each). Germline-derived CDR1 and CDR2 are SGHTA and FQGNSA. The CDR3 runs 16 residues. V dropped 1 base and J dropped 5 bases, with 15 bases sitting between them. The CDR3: CASSLGGTNRQNIQYF. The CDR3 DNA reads TGTGCCAGCAGCTTAGGCGGGACAAACCGTCAAAACATTCAGTACTTC. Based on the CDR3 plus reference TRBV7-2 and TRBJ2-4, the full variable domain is GAGVSQSPSNKVTEKGKDVELRCDPISGHTALYWYRQSLGQGLEFLIYFQGNSAPDKSGLPSDRFSAERTGGSVSTLTIQRTQQEDSAVYLCASSLGGTNRQNIQYFGAGTRLSVL.

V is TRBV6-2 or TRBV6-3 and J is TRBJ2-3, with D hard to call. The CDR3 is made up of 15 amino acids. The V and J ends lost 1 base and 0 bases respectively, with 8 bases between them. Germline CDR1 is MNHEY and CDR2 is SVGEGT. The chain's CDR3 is CASSYFADSTDTQYF. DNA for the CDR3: TGTGCCAGCAGTTACTTTGCAGACAGCACAGATACGCAGTATTTT.

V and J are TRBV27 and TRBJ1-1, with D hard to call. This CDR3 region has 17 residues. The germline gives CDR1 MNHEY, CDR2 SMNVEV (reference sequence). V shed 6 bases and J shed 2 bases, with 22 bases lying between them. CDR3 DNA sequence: TGTGCCAGCAGCCCACTTTTCGAGAGTCCTGGAAACACTGAAGCTTTCTTT. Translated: CASSPLFESPGNTEAFF.

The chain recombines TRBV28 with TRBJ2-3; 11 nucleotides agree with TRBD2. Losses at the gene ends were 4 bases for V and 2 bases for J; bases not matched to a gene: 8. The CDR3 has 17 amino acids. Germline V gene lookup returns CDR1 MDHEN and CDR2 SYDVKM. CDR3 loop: CASSSTLAGAHTDTQYF. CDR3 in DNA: TGTGCCAGCAGTTCCACACTAGCGGGAGCCCACACAGATACGCAGTATTTT.

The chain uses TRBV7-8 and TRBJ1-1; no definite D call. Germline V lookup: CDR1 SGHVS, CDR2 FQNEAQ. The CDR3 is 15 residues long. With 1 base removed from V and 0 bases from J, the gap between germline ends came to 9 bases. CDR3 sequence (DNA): TGTGCCAGCAGCTTAGTCATAACGTTGAACACTGAAGCTTTCTTT. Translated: CASSLVITLNTEAFF.

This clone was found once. The CDR3 nucleotides read TGTGCCAGCAGCTTGGCGCAATCTGGAAACACCATATATTTT. Protein sequence: CASSLAQSGNTIYF. The gene calls are TRBV5-4 and TRBJ1-3; D gene unclear. Trimming took off 0 bases at V and 1 base at J, with 5 bases between the two ends. Germline V gives CDR1 SGHNT, CDR2 YYREEE (reference sequence). The CDR3 is 14 residues long.

The CDR3 DNA sequence: TGTGCCACCAGCAACAACGATGAGCAGTTCTTC. Encoded protein: CATSNNDEQFF. V and J are TRBV15 and TRBJ2-1; D is unresolved. The CDR3 has 11 residues. Deletions cut 4 bases from V and 8 bases from J, with 6 bases between. The germline V gene has CDR1 LNHNV and CDR2 YYDKDF (reference sequence).

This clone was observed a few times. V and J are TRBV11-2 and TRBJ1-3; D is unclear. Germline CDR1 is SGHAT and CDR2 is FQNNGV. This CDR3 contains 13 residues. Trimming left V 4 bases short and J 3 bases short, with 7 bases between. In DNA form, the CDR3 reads TGTGCCAGCAGCTCGGTCGGTGGAAACACCATATATTTT. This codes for CASSSVGGNTIYF.

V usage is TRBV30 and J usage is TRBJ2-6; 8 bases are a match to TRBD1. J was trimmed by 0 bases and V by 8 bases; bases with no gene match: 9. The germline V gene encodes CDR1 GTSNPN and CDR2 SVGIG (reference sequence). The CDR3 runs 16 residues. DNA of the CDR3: TGTGCCAGAGGCCGGGACAGGCTCTCTGGGGCCAACGTCCTGACTTTC. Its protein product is CARGRDRLSGANVLTF.

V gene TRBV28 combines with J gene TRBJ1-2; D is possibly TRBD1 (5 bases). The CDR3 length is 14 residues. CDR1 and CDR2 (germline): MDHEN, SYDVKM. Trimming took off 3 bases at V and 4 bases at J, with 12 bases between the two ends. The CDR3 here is CASSFQGVGYGYTF. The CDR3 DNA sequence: TGTGCCAGCAGTTTCCAGGGTGTCGGCTATGGCTACACCTTC.

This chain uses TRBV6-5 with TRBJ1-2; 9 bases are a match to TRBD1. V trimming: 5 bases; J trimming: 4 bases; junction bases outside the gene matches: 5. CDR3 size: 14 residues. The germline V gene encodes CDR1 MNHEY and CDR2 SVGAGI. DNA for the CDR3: TGTGCCAGCAGTCGGGACAGGGACGGCTATGGCTACACCTTC. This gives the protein CASSRDRDGYGYTF.

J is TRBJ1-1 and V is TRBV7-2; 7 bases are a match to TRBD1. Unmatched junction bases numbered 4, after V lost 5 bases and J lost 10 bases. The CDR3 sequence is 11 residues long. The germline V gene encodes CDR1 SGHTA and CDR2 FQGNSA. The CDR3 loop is CASSDRAVAFF. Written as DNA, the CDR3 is TGTGCCAGCAGCGACAGGGCCGTAGCTTTCTTT.

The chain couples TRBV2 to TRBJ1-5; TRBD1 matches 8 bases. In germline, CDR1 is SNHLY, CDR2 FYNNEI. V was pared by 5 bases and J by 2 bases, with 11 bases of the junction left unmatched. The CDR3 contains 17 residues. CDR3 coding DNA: TGTGCCAGCAGTAGTTCCAGGGGGCAATCGGGCAATCAGCCCCAGCATTTT. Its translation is CASSSSRGQSGNQPQHF.

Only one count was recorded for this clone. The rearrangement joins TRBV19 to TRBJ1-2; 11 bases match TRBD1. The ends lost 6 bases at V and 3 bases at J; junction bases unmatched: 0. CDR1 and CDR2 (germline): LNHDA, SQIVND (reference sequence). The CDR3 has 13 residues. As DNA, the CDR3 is TGTGCCAGTAGGGGACAGGGGGACTATGGCTACACCTTC. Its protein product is CASRGQGDYGYTF.

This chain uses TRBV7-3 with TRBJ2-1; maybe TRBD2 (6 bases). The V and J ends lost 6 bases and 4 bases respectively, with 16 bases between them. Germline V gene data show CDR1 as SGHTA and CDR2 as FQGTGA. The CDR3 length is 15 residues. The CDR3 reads CASSSQGGAYNEQFF. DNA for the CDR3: TGTGCCAGCAGTTCCCAGGGCGGGGCGTACAATGAGCAGTTCTTC.